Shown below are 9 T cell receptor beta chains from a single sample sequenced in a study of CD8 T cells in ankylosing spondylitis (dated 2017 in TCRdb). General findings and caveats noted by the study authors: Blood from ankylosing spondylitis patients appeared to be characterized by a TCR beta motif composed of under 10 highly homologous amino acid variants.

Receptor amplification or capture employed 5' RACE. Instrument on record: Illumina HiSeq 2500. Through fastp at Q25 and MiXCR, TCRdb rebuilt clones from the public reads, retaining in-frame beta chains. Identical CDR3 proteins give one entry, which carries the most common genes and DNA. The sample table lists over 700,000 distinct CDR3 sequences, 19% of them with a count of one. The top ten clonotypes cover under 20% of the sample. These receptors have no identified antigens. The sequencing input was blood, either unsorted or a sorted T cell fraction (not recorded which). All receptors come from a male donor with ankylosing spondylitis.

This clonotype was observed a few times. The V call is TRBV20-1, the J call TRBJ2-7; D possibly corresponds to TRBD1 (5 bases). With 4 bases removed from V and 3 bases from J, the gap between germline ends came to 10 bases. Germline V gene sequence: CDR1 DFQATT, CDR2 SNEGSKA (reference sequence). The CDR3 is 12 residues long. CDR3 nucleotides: TGCAGTGCTACTGACACAGGCTACGAGCAGTACTTC. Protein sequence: CSATDTGYEQYF.

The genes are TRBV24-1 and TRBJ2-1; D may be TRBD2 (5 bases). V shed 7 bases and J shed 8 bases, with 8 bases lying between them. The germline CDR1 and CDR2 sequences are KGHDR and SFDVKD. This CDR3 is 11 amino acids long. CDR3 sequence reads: CATRLGDEQFF. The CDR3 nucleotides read TGTGCCACCAGGCTCGGGGATGAGCAGTTCTTC.

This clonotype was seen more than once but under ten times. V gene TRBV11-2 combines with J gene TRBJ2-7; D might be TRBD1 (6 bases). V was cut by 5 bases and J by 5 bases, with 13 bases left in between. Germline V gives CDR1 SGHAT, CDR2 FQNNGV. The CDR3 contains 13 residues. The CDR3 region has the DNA TGTGCCAGCAGCCCTACAGGGTTCCACGAGCAGTACTTC. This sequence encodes CASSPTGFHEQYF.

The DNA for the CDR3 is TGTGCCAGCAGCTTGGACCACCCAGGGGACGAGCAGTACTTC. Protein: CASSLDHPGDEQYF. The chain uses TRBV11-3 and TRBJ2-7; D is perhaps TRBD1 (6 bases). Trimming removed 3 bases from V and 5 bases from J, with 14 bases in between. Germline CDR1 reads SGHNT; CDR2 reads YENEEA. This CDR3 spans 14 amino acids.

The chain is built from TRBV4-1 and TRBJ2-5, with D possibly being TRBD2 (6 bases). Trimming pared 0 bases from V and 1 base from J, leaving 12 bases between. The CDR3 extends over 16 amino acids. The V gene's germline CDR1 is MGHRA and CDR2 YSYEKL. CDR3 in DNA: TGCGCCAGCAGCCAAGATTGGTACGGGGGCCAAGAGACCCAGTACTTC. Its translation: CASSQDWYGGQETQYF.

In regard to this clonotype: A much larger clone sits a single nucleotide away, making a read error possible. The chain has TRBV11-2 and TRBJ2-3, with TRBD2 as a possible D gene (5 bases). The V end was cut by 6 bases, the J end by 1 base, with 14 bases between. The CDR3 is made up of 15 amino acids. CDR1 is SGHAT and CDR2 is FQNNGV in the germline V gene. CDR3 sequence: CASRPIARRTDTQYF. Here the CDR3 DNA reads TGTGCCAGCAGACCGATAGCGCGGCGCACAGATACGCAGTATTTT.

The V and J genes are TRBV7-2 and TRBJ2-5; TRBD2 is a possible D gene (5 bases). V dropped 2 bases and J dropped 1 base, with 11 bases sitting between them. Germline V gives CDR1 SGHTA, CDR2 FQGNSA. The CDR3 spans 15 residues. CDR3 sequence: CASSLRGSLQETQYF. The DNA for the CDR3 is TGTGCCAGCAGCTTACGGGGAAGCCTCCAAGAGACCCAGTACTTC.

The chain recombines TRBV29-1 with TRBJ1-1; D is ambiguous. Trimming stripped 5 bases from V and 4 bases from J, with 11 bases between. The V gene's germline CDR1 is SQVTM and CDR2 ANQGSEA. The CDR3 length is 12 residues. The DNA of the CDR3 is TGCAGCGTTCCGAAAGGGAGCACTGAAGCTTTCTTT. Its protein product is CSVPKGSTEAFF.

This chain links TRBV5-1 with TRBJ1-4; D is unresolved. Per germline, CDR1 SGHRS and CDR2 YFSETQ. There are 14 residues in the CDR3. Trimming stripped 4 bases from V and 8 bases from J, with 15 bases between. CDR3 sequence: CASSASIGSEKLFF. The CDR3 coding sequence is TGCGCCAGCAGCGCCTCCATAGGAAGCGAAAAACTGTTTTTT.